A single sample gave rise to the 20 T cell receptor beta chains below, sequenced in a study of T cells after yellow fever vaccination. Via MiXCR, TCRdb re-called the 5' RACE reads, giving one row per CDR3 protein. The sample has under 300,000 distinct CDR3 sequences; less than 9% are singletons. The sample was CD4+ T cells sorted from PBMCs, taken 15 days after the yellow fever booster vaccination. These receptors all stem from a man aged 25-45 years who received the YFV17D yellow fever vaccine.

In this sample, this clonotype turned up a few times. V and J are TRBV18 and TRBJ1-4, with D maybe TRBD1 (5 bases). The length of the CDR3 is 17 residues. CDR1 and CDR2 from the germline V gene are KGHSH and LQKENI. Trimming removed 5 bases at V and 3 bases at J, with 19 bases between. CDR3 bases: TGTGCCAGCTCAGACTGGGACCAGGGCGCGGCTAATGAAAAACTGTTTTTT. This gives the protein CASSDWDQGAANEKLFF.

The sample holds many counts of this clonotype. V and J are TRBV20-1 and TRBJ2-3; a weak D match, TRBD1 (6 bases). There are 13 residues in the CDR3. Germline assignment: CDR1 DFQATT and CDR2 SNEGSKA (reference sequence). Trimming shortened V by 5 bases and J by 8 bases, and 17 bases separated the two germline ends. The CDR3 region is CSALKLQGRTQYF. DNA for the CDR3: TGCAGTGCTCTAAAGTTACAGGGTCGTACGCAGTATTTT.

This clonotype was found many times. J is TRBJ2-7 and V is TRBV5-1; D possibly uses TRBD1 or TRBD2 (5 bases each). Trimming took 8 bases from V and 4 from J, leaving 16 bases between them. Germline-derived CDR1 and CDR2 are SGHRS and YFSETQ. The CDR3 is 13 amino acids. CDR3 sequence reads: CARTRDLFYEQYF. The CDR3 coding sequence is TGCGCCAGAACCCGGGACCTATTTTACGAGCAGTACTTC. The full variable domain, completed using reference TRBV5-1 and TRBJ2-7, is KAGVTQTPRYLIKTRGQQVTLSCSPISGHRSVSWYQQTPGQGLQFLFEYFSETQRNKGNFPGRFSGRQFSNSRSEMNVSTLELGDSALYLCARTRDLFYEQYFGPGTRLTVT.

This clonotype was counted only a few times. The chain combines TRBV10-3 with TRBJ2-1; tentatively, D is TRBD2 (6 bases). Germline lookup yields CDR1 ENHRY and CDR2 SYGVKD. Between the trimmed V and J ends, which lost 7 bases and 3 bases, there was a span of 10 bases. The CDR3 totals 13 residues. CDR3 DNA sequence: TGTGCCATCACGGGGGAGCACTACAATGAGCAGTTCTTC. It yields the protein CAITGEHYNEQFF.

V gene TRBV11-2 combines with J gene TRBJ2-6; D gene uncertain. The CDR3 consists of 16 residues. V lost 1 base and J 2 bases, leaving 9 bases between the germline ends. Germline loops: CDR1 SGHAT, CDR2 FQNNGV. The CDR3 DNA is TGTGCCAGCAGCTTAGTTCCCTCGGCTGGGGCCAACGTCCTGACTTTC. Protein product: CASSLVPSAGANVLTF.

This chain uses TRBV5-1 with TRBJ2-1; 10 bases are shared with TRBD2. The V segment lost 7 bases and the J segment 9 bases; nucleotides outside the gene matches: 13. The CDR3 sequence is 15 residues long. Germline CDR1 is SGHRS and CDR2 is YFSETQ. This CDR3 reads CASGIAGGPRSEQFF. In DNA, the CDR3 is TGCGCCAGCGGGATAGCGGGAGGTCCGCGCTCTGAGCAGTTCTTC.

A note on this clonotype: Being one base from a much bigger clone, this may be a read error. The chain is built from TRBV5-1 and TRBJ2-5; maybe TRBD1 (6 bases). With 2 bases removed from V and 2 bases from J, the gap between germline ends came to 22 bases. This CDR3 is 18 amino acids long. Germline V CDR1 and CDR2: SGHRS, YFSETQ. The CDR3 DNA follows: TGCGCCAGCAGCTTCTCGACCTTTACCTGGACAGAACAAGAGACCCAGTACTTC. As protein: CASSFSTFTWTEQETQYF.

A few counts support this clonotype. The chain employs TRBV12-3 or TRBV12-4 and TRBJ2-1, with 7 bases that match TRBD2. This CDR3 has 13 amino acids. The ends lost 1 base at V and 10 bases at J; junction bases unmatched: 4. CDR3 sequence: CASSLGPGGEQFF. In DNA, the CDR3 is TGTGCCAGCAGTTTAGGACCCGGGGGGGAGCAGTTCTTC.

This clonotype was counted many times. The chain carries TRBV6-5 and TRBJ2-1; 11 bases line up with TRBD2. CDR3 length: 15 amino acids. The V and J ends lost 3 bases and 12 bases, in that order; junction bases with no gene match: 10. Germline CDR1 MNHEY, CDR2 SVGAGI. Here the CDR3 DNA reads TGTGCCAGCAGTTATAACGGGGTTAGCGGGAGGGCGCAGTTCTTC. Residues: CASSYNGVSGRAQFF.

This clonotype occurred a few times. The rearrangement links TRBV20-1 to TRBJ2-3, with D possibly matching TRBD2 (6 bases). CDR3 length equals 14 residues. CDR1 is DFQATT, CDR2 SNEGSKA, per germline (reference sequence). V was shortened by 0 bases and J by 0 bases, with 7 bases between the two germline ends. As DNA, the CDR3 is TGCAGTGCTAGAGACGGGAGCAGCACAGATACGCAGTATTTT. Protein: CSARDGSSTDTQYF.

This clonotype was seen more than once but under ten times. V is TRBV29-1 and J is TRBJ2-2, with 7 bases aligning to TRBD1. Trimming cost V 7 bases and J 2 bases; bases outside gene matches: 7. Germline values: CDR1 SQVTM, CDR2 ANQGSEA. The CDR3 runs to 14 residues. The CDR3 protein is CSALTGFNTGELFF. DNA of the CDR3: TGCAGCGCGCTGACAGGGTTTAACACCGGGGAGCTGTTTTTT.

The chain uses TRBV6-1 and TRBJ1-5, with D possibly matching TRBD1 (5 bases). Germline V CDR1 and CDR2: MNHNS, SASEGT. The germline V and J ends were trimmed by 10 bases and 4 bases, with 14 bases remaining between them. This CDR3 region has 13 residues. CDR3 residues: CATKGDNNQPQHF. CDR3 in DNA: TGTGCCACCAAAGGGGATAATAATCAGCCCCAGCATTTT.

This clonotype has at least ten counts. Here the CDR3 DNA reads TGTGCCAGCAGTTTCAGGACGGGGGTTGGTGCTTTCTTT. This codes for CASSFRTGVGAFF. This chain connects TRBV12-3 or TRBV12-4 to TRBJ1-1, with D possibly TRBD1 on 5 matching bases. Trimming took off 3 bases at V and 11 bases at J, with 16 bases between the two ends. This CDR3 spans 13 amino acids.

This clonotype came up many times. The V and J genes are TRBV6-2 or TRBV6-3 and TRBJ2-5, with D possibly TRBD2 on 6 matching bases. In germline, CDR1 is MNHEY, CDR2 SVGEGT. V lost 7 bases, J lost 0 bases, and 12 bases lay in between. The CDR3 totals 14 residues. Here the CDR3 reads CASIYGGHQETQYF. The CDR3 coding sequence is TGTGCCAGCATCTACGGAGGGCACCAAGAGACCCAGTACTTC.

The CDR3 protein is CASSRIRTGTISGANVLTF. For the CDR3, the DNA is TGTGCCAGCAGTCGAATCAGGACAGGAACCATCTCTGGGGCCAACGTCCTGACTTTC. The chain recombines TRBV2 with TRBJ2-6; 7 nucleotides agree with TRBD1. Germline V CDR1 and CDR2: SNHLY, FYNNEI. This CDR3 has 19 residues. The trim removed 5 bases at V and 0 bases at J, leaving 13 bases unmatched.

The sample holds many counts of this clonotype. CDR3 DNA: TGCGCCAGCAGCTCCCAAAAGACTAGCGGGTCCGACTACAATGAGCAGTTCTTC. Its protein product is CASSSQKTSGSDYNEQFF. This rearrangement joins TRBV5-1 to TRBJ2-1, with 10 positions matching TRBD2. The CDR3 loop spans 18 amino acids. With V trimmed by 3 bases and J by 3 bases, 12 bases remained unmatched. In germline, CDR1 is SGHRS, CDR2 YFSETQ.

V gene TRBV29-1 combines with J gene TRBJ2-7; D not certain. The length of the CDR3 is 13 residues. Between the trimmed V and J ends, which lost 4 bases and 2 bases, there was a span of 12 bases. Germline V gene data show CDR1 as SQVTM and CDR2 as ANQGSEA. The CDR3 DNA reads TGCAGCGTTGCTCACAGCGTCGCCTACGAGCAGTACTTC. Protein product: CSVAHSVAYEQYF.

The chain uses TRBV5-1 and TRBJ2-3, with D tentatively TRBD1 (5 bases). This CDR3 is built from 14 residues. V lost 3 bases and J lost 5, with 13 bases in between. CDR1 SGHRS and CDR2 YFSETQ come from the germline V gene. As DNA, the CDR3 is TGCGCCAGCAGCTCGGGTGTGACAGAAGATACGCAGTATTTT. It specifies CASSSGVTEDTQYF.

This clonotype has more than one count but fewer than ten. This rearrangement joins TRBV20-1 to TRBJ1-2; 7 nucleotides line up with TRBD1. V was clipped by 0 bases and J by 7 bases; unmatched bases: 8. The CDR3 length is 14 residues. Germline V gene lookup returns CDR1 DFQATT and CDR2 SNEGSKA (reference sequence). This CDR3 is CSAREGQGVGGYTF. The CDR3 coding sequence is TGCAGTGCTAGAGAAGGCCAGGGGGTGGGTGGCTACACCTTC.

This clonotype was seen ten or more times. The chain recombines TRBV20-1 with TRBJ2-1, with 9 bases aligning to TRBD1. The V gene end was trimmed by 6 bases and the J gene end by 2 bases; junction bases not matched to a gene: 8. Germline V gene lookup returns CDR1 DFQATT and CDR2 SNEGSKA (reference sequence). The CDR3 covers 15 residues. The CDR3 spells CSAQWGQGTYNEQFF. The DNA of the CDR3 is TGCAGTGCACAGTGGGGACAGGGTACCTACAATGAGCAGTTCTTC.